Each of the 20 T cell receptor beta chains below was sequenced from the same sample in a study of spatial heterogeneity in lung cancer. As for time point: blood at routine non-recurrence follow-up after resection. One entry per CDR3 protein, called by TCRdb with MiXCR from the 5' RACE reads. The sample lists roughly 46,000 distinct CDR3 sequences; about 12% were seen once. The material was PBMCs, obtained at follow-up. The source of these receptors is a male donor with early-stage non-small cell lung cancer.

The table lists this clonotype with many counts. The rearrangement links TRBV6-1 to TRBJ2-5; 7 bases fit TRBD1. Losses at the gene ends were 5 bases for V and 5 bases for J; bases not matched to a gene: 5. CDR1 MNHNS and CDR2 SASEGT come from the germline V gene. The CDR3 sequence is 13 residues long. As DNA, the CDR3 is TGTGCCAGCAGTCCGGGACAGATGGAGACCCAGTACTTC. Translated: CASSPGQMETQYF.

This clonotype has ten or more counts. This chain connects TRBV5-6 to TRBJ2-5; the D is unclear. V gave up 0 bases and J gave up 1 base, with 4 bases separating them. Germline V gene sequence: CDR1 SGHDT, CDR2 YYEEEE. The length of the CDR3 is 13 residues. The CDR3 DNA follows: TGTGCCAGCAGCTTGGAGGGCCAAGAGACCCAGTACTTC. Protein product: CASSLEGQETQYF.

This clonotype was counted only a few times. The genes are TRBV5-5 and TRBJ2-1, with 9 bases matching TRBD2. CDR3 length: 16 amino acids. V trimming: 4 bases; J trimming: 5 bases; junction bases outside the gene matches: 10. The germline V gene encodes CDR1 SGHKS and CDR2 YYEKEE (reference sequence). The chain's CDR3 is CASSPMLAGRHNEQFF. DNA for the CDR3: TGTGCCAGCAGCCCCATGCTAGCGGGGCGTCACAATGAGCAGTTCTTC.

In nucleotides, the CDR3 is TGTGCCAGCAGTTACGCCAGGGTTGAGTCACCCCTCCACTTT. It specifies CASSYARVESPLHF. The chain carries TRBV6-6 and TRBJ1-6; maybe TRBD1 (5 bases). V was cut by 2 bases and J by 10 bases, with 12 bases left in between. This CDR3 contains 14 residues. Germline CDR1 MNHNY, CDR2 SVGAGI (reference sequence).

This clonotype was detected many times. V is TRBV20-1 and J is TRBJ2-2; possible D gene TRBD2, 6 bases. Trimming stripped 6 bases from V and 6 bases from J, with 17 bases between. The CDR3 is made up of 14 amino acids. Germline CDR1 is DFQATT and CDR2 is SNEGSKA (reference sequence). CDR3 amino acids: CSATTGLQPGELFF. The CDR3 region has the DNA TGCAGTGCCACAACGGGACTCCAGCCCGGGGAGCTGTTTTTT.

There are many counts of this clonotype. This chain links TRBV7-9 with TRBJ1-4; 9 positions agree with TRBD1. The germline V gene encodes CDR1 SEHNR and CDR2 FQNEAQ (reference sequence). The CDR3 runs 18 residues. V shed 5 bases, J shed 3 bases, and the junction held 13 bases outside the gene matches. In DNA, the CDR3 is TGTGCCAGCAGCCTTGGACAGGGGAGACTTTCGGCTAATGAAAAACTGTTTTTT. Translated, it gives CASSLGQGRLSANEKLFF.

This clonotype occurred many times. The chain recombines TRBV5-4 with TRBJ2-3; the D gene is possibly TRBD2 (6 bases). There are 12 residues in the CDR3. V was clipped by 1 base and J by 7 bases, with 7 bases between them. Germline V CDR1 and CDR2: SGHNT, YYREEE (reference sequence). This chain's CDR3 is CASSLTSNTQYF. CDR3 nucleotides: TGTGCCAGCAGCTTGACTAGCAATACGCAGTATTTT. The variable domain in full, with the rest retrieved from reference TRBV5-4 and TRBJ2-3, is ETGVTQSPTHLIKTRGQQVTLRCSSQSGHNTVSWYQQALGQGPQFIFQYYREEENGRGNFPPRFSGLQFPNYSSELNVNALELDDSALYLCASSLTSNTQYFGPGTRLTVL.

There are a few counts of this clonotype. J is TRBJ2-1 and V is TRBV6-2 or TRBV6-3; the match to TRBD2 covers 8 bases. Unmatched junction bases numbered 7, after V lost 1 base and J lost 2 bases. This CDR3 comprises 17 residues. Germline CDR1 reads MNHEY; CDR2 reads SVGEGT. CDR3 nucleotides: TGTGCCAGCAGTTACTACCGTACTAGCGGAACCTACAATGAGCAGTTCTTC. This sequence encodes CASSYYRTSGTYNEQFF.

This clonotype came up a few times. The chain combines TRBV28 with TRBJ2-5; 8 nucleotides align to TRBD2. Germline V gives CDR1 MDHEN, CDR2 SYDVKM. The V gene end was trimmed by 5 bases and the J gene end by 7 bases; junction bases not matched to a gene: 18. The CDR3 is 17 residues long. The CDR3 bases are TGTGCCAGCAGTACCCTCCGAGCGGGGGCCGCCGGGTCGACCCAGTACTTC. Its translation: CASSTLRAGAAGSTQYF. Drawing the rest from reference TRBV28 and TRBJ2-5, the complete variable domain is DVKVTQSSRYLVKRTGEKVFLECVQDMDHENMFWYRQDPGLGLRLIYFSYDVKMKEKGDIPEGYSVSREKKERFSLILESASTNQTSMYLCASSTLRAGAAGSTQYFGPGTRLLVL.

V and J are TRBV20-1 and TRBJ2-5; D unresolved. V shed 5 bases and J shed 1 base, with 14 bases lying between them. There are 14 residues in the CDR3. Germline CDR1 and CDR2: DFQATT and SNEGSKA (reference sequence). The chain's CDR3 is CSALDERAQETQYF. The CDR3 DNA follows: TGCAGTGCTTTGGACGAAAGAGCCCAAGAGACCCAGTACTTC.

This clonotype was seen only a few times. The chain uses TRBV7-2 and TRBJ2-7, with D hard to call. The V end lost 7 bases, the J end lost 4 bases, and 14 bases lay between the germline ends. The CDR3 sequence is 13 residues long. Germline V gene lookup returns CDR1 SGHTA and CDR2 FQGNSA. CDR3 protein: CASTPPSSYEQYF. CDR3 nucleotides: TGTGCCAGCACCCCTCCGTCCAGTTACGAGCAGTACTTC. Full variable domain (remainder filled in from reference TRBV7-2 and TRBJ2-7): GAGVSQSPSNKVTEKGKDVELRCDPISGHTALYWYRQSLGQGLEFLIYFQGNSAPDKSGLPSDRFSAERTGGSVSTLTIQRTQQEDSAVYLCASTPPSSYEQYFGPGTRLTVT.

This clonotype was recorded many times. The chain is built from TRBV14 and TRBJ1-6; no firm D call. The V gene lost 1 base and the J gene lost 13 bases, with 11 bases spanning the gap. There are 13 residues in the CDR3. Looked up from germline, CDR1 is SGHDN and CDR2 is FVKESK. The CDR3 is CASSQVPGTPLHF. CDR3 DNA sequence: TGTGCCAGCAGCCAAGTTCCGGGTACGCCCCTCCACTTT. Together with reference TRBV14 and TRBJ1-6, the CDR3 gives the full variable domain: EAGVTQFPSHSVIEKGQTVTLRCDPISGHDNLYWYRRVMGKEIKFLLHFVKESKQDESGMPNNRFLAERTGGTYSTLKVQPAELEDSGVYFCASSQVPGTPLHFGNGTRLTVT.

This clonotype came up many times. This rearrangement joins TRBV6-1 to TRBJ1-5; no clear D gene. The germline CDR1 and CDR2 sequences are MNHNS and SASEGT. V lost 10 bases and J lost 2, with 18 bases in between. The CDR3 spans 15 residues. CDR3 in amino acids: CATLKSIGGNQPQHF. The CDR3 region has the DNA TGTGCCACCTTGAAATCAATCGGGGGCAATCAGCCCCAGCATTTT.

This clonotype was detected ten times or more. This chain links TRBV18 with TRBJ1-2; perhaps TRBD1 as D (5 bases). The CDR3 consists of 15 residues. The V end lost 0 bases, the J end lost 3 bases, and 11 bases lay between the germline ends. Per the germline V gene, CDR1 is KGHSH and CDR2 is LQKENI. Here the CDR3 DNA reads TGTGCCAGCTCACCACCCGGCAGGGTCGACTATGGCTACACCTTC. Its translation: CASSPPGRVDYGYTF.

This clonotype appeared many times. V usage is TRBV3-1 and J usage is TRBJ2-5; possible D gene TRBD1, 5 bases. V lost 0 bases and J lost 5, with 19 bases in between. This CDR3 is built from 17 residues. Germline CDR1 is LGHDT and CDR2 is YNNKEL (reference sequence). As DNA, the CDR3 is TGTGCCAGCAGCCAAGATAGGTTCCAGGGTTCGCACGAGACCCAGTACTTC. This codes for CASSQDRFQGSHETQYF.

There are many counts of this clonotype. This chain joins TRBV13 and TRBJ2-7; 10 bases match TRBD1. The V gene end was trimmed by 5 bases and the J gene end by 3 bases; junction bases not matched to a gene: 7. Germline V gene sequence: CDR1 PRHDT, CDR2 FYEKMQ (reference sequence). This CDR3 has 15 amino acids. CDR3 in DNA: TGTGCCAGCAGCCAGACGACAGGGGGCCTCTACGAGCAGTACTTC. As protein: CASSQTTGGLYEQYF.

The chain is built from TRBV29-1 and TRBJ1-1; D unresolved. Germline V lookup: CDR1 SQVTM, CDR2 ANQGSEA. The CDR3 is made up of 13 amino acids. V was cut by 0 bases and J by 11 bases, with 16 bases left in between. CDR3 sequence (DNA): TGCAGCGTTGAAGAGACCCTGACCCTCGGGGCTTTCTTT. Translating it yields CSVEETLTLGAFF.

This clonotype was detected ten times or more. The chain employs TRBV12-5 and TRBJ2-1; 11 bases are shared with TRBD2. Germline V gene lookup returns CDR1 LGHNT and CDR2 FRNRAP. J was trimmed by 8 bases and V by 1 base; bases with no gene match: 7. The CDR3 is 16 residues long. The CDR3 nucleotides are TGTGCTAGTGGTTTGGGTGCTAGCGGGAGGTACGATGAGCAGTTCTTC. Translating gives CASGLGASGRYDEQFF.

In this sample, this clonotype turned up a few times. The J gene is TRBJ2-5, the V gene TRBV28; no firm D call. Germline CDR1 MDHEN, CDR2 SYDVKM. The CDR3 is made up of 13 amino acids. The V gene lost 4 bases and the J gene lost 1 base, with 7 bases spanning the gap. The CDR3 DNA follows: TGTGCCAGCAGTTCCAACCCCCAAGAGACCCAGTACTTC. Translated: CASSSNPQETQYF.

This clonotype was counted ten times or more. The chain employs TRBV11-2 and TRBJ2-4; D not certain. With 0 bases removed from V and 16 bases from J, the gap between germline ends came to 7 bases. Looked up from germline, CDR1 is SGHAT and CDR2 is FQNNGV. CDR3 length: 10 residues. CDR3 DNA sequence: TGTGCCAGCAGCTTAGAACGAATTTACTTC. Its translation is CASSLERIYF.